The T cell receptor beta chain under discussion was sequenced for a study of T cell responses to AZD1222 COVID-19 vaccine. The data were produced by immunoSEQ multiplex PCR, yet TCRdb's version contains in-frame clones alone and is incomplete. The sample lists 80,000 or so clones, roughly nine tenths occurring once. This clone turned up a few times. This TCR derives from an adult in good health. Material: peripheral blood, obtained on day 0 of AZD1222 vaccination.

In DNA, the CDR3 is TGTGCCAGCAGCCAAGATATCGGGCCTTACTATGGCTACACCTTC. Its translation: CASSQDIGPYYGYTF. The chain has TRBV3-1 (or the pseudogene TRBV3-2) and TRBJ1-2; D remains unclear. Germline V lookup: CDR1 LGHDT, CDR2 YNNKEL (reference sequence). CDR3 length: 15 residues. V shed 0 bases and J shed 3 bases, with 11 bases lying between them.